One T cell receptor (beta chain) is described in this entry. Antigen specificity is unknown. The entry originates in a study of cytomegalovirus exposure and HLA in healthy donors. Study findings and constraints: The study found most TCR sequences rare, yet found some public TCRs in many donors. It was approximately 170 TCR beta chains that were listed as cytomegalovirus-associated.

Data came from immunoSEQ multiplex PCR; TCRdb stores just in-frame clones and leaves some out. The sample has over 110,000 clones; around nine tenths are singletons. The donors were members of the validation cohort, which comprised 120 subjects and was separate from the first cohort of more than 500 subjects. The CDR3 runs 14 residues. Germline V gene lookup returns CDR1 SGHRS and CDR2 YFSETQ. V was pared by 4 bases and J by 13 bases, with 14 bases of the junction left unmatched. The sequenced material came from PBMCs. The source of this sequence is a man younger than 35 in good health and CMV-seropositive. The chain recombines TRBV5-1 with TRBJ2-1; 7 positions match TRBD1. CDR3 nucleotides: TGCGCCAGCAGCAGTCAGACCGGGACAGTTAAACAGTTCTTC. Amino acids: CASSSQTGTVKQFF.